A single sample gave rise to the 24 T cell receptor beta chains below, sequenced in a study of siplizumab effects on memory and regulatory T cells. The protocol was immunoSEQ multiplex PCR, while the TCRdb copy is restricted to in-frame clones and leaves out a portion. The table has approximately 46,000 clones, over 90% seen once. The sequenced sample was CD8+ T cells sorted from blood. The receptors originated from a human donor in good health.

The chain recombines TRBV7-3 with TRBJ2-1, with TRBD1 matching over 8 bases. Germline lookup yields CDR1 SGHTA and CDR2 FQGTGA. The J segment lost 2 bases and the V segment lost 3 bases, leaving 6 bases of the junction unmatched. The CDR3 is made up of 16 amino acids. CDR3 sequence reads: CASSFYSGGAYNEQFF. In DNA form, the CDR3 reads TGTGCCAGCAGCTTTTATTCAGGGGGCGCCTACAATGAGCAGTTCTTC.

This sequence joins TRBV28 and TRBJ1-2, with a tentative D call TRBD1 (5 bases). Germline CDR1 is MDHEN and CDR2 is SYDVKM. V was trimmed by 3 bases and J by 13 bases, leaving 15 bases between them. The CDR3 has 12 amino acids. Here the CDR3 DNA reads TGTGCCAGCAGTTTCAGGGCGTGGCTACTCACCTTC. Encoded protein: CASSFRAWLLTF.

V and J are TRBV11-2 and TRBJ2-1, with 13 bases matching TRBD2. Germline V lookup: CDR1 SGHAT, CDR2 FQNNGV. This CDR3 has 19 residues. Trimming at V came to 5 bases and at J to 4 bases, leaving 14 bases not matched to a gene. In nucleotides, the CDR3 is TGTGCCAGCAGCCCGGACAGGGAGCGACTAGCGGGAGGTTACAATGAGCAGTTCTTC. This translates into CASSPDRERLAGGYNEQFF.

The chain has TRBV10-1 and TRBJ2-2; tentatively, D is TRBD1 (5 bases). The CDR3 runs 12 residues. Germline CDR1 WNHNN, CDR2 SYGVQD (reference sequence). V was clipped by 5 bases and J by 8 bases, with 9 bases between them. The CDR3 reads CASSRTGGELFF. As DNA, the CDR3 is TGCGCCAGCAGTAGAACAGGAGGGGAGCTGTTTTTT.

The chain combines TRBV7-2 with TRBJ2-7, with unresolved D. The CDR3 consists of 12 residues. Trimming left V 5 bases short and J 0 bases short, with 5 bases between. The germline V gene encodes CDR1 SGHTA and CDR2 FQGNSA. The CDR3 nucleotides read TGTGCCAGCAGCGCCGTCTCCTACGAGCAGTACTTC. This codes for CASSAVSYEQYF.

The sample holds one count of this clone. The chain links TRBV9 to TRBJ2-7, with 7 bases that match TRBD2. Trimming took 0 bases from V and 5 from J; bases not matched to a gene: 5. CDR1 and CDR2 (germline): SGDLS, YYNGEE. This CDR3 comprises 14 residues. The CDR3 sequence is CASSVEGGVHEQYF. CDR3 in DNA: TGTGCCAGCAGCGTAGAGGGAGGGGTCCACGAGCAGTACTTC.

The chain combines TRBV11-3 with TRBJ2-1; D uncertain. Trimming removed 1 base from V and 0 bases from J, with 7 bases in between. There are 15 residues in the CDR3. Germline V gene data show CDR1 as SGHNT and CDR2 as YENEEA. In nucleotides, the CDR3 is TGTGCCAGCAGCTTAGGTAGTGGCTCCTACAATGAGCAGTTCTTC. Encoded protein: CASSLGSGSYNEQFF.

The count of this clone is one. The gene calls are TRBV30 and TRBJ2-1; the D is unclear. The CDR3 totals 8 residues. The germline V gene has CDR1 GTSNPN and CDR2 SVGIG (reference sequence). Trimming pared 7 bases from V and 7 bases from J, leaving 2 bases between. The CDR3 region has the DNA TGTGCCTTAAATGAGCAGTTCTTC. As protein: CALNEQFF. Full variable domain (remainder filled in from reference TRBV30 and TRBJ2-1): SQTIHQWPATLVQPVGSPLSLECTVEGTSNPNLYWYRQAAGRGLQLLFYSVGIGQISSEVPQNLSASRPQDRQFILSSKKLLLSDSGFYLCALNEQFFGPGTRLTVL.

The J gene is TRBJ2-1, the V gene TRBV11-3, with 14 bases that match TRBD2. V lost 5 bases and J lost 10; bases outside the gene matches: 10. This CDR3 contains 16 residues. From germline, CDR1 is SGHNT and CDR2 YENEEA. This chain's CDR3 is CASSPRLAGGPGEQFF. The CDR3 nucleotides read TGTGCCAGCAGCCCAAGACTAGCGGGAGGGCCGGGGGAGCAGTTCTTC.

V and J are TRBV6-6 and TRBJ2-1, with 11 nucleotides matching TRBD2. The V segment lost 6 bases and the J segment 8 bases; nucleotides outside the gene matches: 0. CDR3 length equals 12 residues. The V gene's germline CDR1 is MNHNY and CDR2 SVGAGI (reference sequence). As DNA, the CDR3 is TGTGCCAGCAGACTAGCGGGAGATGAGCAGTTCTTC. Amino acids: CASRLAGDEQFF.

The chain combines TRBV19 with TRBJ2-3; the D call may be TRBD1 or TRBD2 (5 bases each). V lost 6 bases and J lost 4, with 17 bases in between. Germline V gene sequence: CDR1 LNHDA, CDR2 SQIVND (reference sequence). The CDR3 spans 15 residues. The CDR3 reads CASSPGQLGPDTQYF. CDR3 DNA sequence: TGTGCCAGTAGCCCCGGACAACTAGGCCCAGATACGCAGTATTTT.

This chain joins TRBV4-2 and TRBJ2-3; maybe TRBD2 (5 bases). CDR1 is LGHNA, CDR2 YNFKEQ, per germline. The CDR3 loop spans 15 amino acids. The V end lost 4 bases, the J end lost 0 bases, and 11 bases lay between the germline ends. The CDR3 bases are TGTGCCAGCAGCCCGGACCCGGGAAGCACAGATACGCAGTATTTT. This sequence encodes CASSPDPGSTDTQYF.

The genes are TRBV13 and TRBJ2-1, with 11 bases identical to TRBD1. The CDR3 length is 17 residues. Germline CDR1 and CDR2: PRHDT and FYEKMQ (reference sequence). Trimming took 3 bases from V and 0 from J; bases not matched to a gene: 4. The CDR3 DNA reads TGTGCCAGCAGCTTTACCGGGACAGGGGGCTCCTACAATGAGCAGTTCTTC. Residues: CASSFTGTGGSYNEQFF.

The chain combines TRBV7-9 with TRBJ2-3, with a weak D call TRBD1 (7 bases). This CDR3 region has 15 residues. The germline gives CDR1 SEHNR, CDR2 FQNEAQ (reference sequence). Trimming left V 5 bases short and J 4 bases short, with 16 bases between. CDR3 sequence (DNA): TGTGCCAGCAGCACAAATCAGGGGGAGGCAGATACGCAGTATTTT. This codes for CASSTNQGEADTQYF.

This chain connects TRBV4-1 to TRBJ1-6, with TRBD1 matching 11 bases. CDR1 MGHRA and CDR2 YSYEKL come from the germline V gene. V trimming: 4 bases; J trimming: 9 bases; junction bases outside the gene matches: 5. This CDR3 has 15 amino acids. CDR3 sequence: CASSPGTGGGSPLHF. Written as DNA, the CDR3 is TGCGCCAGCAGCCCCGGGACAGGGGGTGGTTCACCCCTCCACTTT.

The CDR3 here is CASNVELAGGDSGEQFF. The CDR3 bases are TGTGCCAGCAACGTCGAATTAGCGGGAGGGGACTCTGGTGAGCAGTTCTTC. V usage is TRBV9 and J usage is TRBJ2-1; 11 bases map to TRBD2. This CDR3 spans 17 amino acids. The germline V gene has CDR1 SGDLS and CDR2 YYNGEE. The ends lost 6 bases at V and 9 bases at J; junction bases unmatched: 17. The variable domain in full, with the rest retrieved from reference TRBV9 and TRBJ2-1, is DSGVTQTPKHLITATGQRVTLRCSPRSGDLSVYWYQQSLDQGLQFLIQYYNGEERAKGNILERFSAQQFPDLHSELNLSSLELGDSALYFCASNVELAGGDSGEQFFGPGTRLTVL.

The chain uses TRBV11-2 and TRBJ2-1, with D unresolved. Trimming stripped 2 bases from V and 6 bases from J, with 5 bases between. Germline V gene lookup returns CDR1 SGHAT and CDR2 FQNNGV. The CDR3 length is 12 residues. CDR3 loop: CASSLRPNEQFF. The CDR3 nucleotides are TGTGCCAGCAGCTTACGTCCCAATGAGCAGTTCTTC. Complete variable domain (other parts from reference TRBV11-2 and TRBJ2-1): EAGVAQSPRYKIIEKRQSVAFWCNPISGHATLYWYQQILGQGPKLLIQFQNNGVVDDSQLPKDRFSAERLKGVDSTLKIQPAKLEDSAVYLCASSLRPNEQFFGPGTRLTVL.

The V gene is TRBV27, the J gene TRBJ2-7, with 9 bases that match TRBD1. This CDR3 has 14 amino acids. Germline V lookup: CDR1 MNHEY, CDR2 SMNVEV (reference sequence). V trimming: 3 bases; J trimming: 4 bases; junction bases outside the gene matches: 4. The CDR3 loop reads CASSLGQGLYEQYF. CDR3 bases: TGTGCCAGCAGTTTGGGACAGGGCCTGTACGAGCAGTACTTC.

The J gene is TRBJ2-5, the V gene TRBV28; either TRBD1 or TRBD2 may fit D (5 bases each). Per germline, CDR1 MDHEN and CDR2 SYDVKM. The V and J ends lost 3 bases and 4 bases respectively, with 30 bases between them. The CDR3 is made up of 20 amino acids. CDR3 sequence (DNA): TGTGCCAGCAGTTTTGGGCTGACAGACCCCCTAGCCGGGTCCCGAGAGACCCAGTACTTC. Amino acids: CASSFGLTDPLAGSRETQYF. The complete variable domain, with remaining parts taken from reference TRBV28 and TRBJ2-5, reads DVKVTQSSRYLVKRTGEKVFLECVQDMDHENMFWYRQDPGLGLRLIYFSYDVKMKEKGDIPEGYSVSREKKERFSLILESASTNQTSMYLCASSFGLTDPLAGSRETQYFGPGTRLLVL.

The CDR3 loop reads CASSLAPSGKLFF. CDR3 nucleotides: TGTGCCAGCAGTTTAGCACCAAGCGGAAAACTGTTTTTT. The rearrangement uses TRBV27 and TRBJ1-4; D is unresolved. This CDR3 has 13 residues. Germline V gene lookup returns CDR1 MNHEY and CDR2 SMNVEV (reference sequence). Between the trimmed V and J ends, which lost 2 bases and 10 bases, there was a span of 11 bases.

CDR3 sequence: CASSQEGTPEQYF. The CDR3 DNA is TGTGCCAGCAGCCAAGAAGGGACTCCCGAGCAGTACTTC. The chain carries TRBV14 and TRBJ2-5; D possibly corresponds to TRBD2 (6 bases). The J call is in doubt because the DNA end fits TRBJ2-7 better. Looked up from germline, CDR1 is SGHDN and CDR2 is FVKESK. This CDR3 spans 13 amino acids.

The genes are TRBV7-9 and TRBJ2-7; TRBD2 aligns across 9 bases. From germline, CDR1 is SEHNR and CDR2 FQNEAQ (reference sequence). The CDR3 spans 14 residues. The J segment lost 7 bases and the V segment lost 4 bases, leaving 8 bases of the junction unmatched. CDR3 residues: CASSSGTSFMEQYF. CDR3 DNA sequence: TGTGCCAGCAGCTCCGGGACTAGCTTTATGGAGCAGTACTTC.

This chain uses TRBV27 with TRBJ2-7; no firm D call. Trimming took off 3 bases at V and 3 bases at J, with 9 bases between the two ends. CDR1 and CDR2 from the germline V gene are MNHEY and SMNVEV (reference sequence). This CDR3 comprises 13 residues. The CDR3 region has the DNA TGTGCCAGCAGTTTCCGGACCGACTACGAGCAGTACTTC. Translation: CASSFRTDYEQYF.

The rearrangement uses TRBV6-5 and TRBJ2-7, with D unresolved. V was shortened by 7 bases and J by 3 bases, with 13 bases between the two germline ends. Germline V gene data show CDR1 as MNHEY and CDR2 as SVGAGI. The CDR3 loop spans 13 amino acids. CDR3 protein: CASTNVAYYEQYF. CDR3 DNA: TGTGCCAGCACTAACGTGGCCTACTACGAGCAGTACTTC.